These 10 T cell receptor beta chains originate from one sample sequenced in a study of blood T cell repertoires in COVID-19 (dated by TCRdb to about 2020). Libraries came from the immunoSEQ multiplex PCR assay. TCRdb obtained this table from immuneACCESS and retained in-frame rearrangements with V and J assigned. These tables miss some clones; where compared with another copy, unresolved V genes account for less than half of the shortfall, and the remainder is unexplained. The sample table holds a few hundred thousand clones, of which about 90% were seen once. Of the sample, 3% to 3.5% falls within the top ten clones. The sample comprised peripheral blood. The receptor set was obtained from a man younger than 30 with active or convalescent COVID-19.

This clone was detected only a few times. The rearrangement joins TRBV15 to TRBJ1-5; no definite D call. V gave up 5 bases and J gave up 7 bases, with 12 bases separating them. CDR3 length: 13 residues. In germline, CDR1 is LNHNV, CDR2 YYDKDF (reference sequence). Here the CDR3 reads CATSRAGLQPQHF. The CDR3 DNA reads TGTGCCACCAGCCGGGCGGGTTTACAGCCCCAGCATTTT.

CDR3 sequence reads: CASSPRLLYEQFF. The CDR3 DNA is TGTGCCAGCAGTCCCCGACTATTATATGAGCAGTTCTTC. This rearrangement joins TRBV12-3 or TRBV12-4 to TRBJ2-1; D is perhaps TRBD2 (5 bases). The CDR3 loop spans 13 amino acids. Deletions cut 5 bases from V and 8 bases from J, with 13 bases between.

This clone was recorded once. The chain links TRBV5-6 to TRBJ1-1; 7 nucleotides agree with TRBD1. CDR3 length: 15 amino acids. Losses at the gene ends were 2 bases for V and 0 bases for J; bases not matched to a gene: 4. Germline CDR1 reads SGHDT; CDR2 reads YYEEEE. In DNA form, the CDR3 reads TGTGCCAGCAGCTTACCGACAGGGATGAACACTGAAGCTTTCTTT. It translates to CASSLPTGMNTEAFF.

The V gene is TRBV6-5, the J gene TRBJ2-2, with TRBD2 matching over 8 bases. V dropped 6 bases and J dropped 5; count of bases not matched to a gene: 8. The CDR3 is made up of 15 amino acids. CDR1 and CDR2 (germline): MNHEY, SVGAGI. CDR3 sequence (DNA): TGTGCCAGCAGCCCCGTCGGGGGGGCAACCGGGGAGCTGTTTTTT. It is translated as CASSPVGGATGELFF.

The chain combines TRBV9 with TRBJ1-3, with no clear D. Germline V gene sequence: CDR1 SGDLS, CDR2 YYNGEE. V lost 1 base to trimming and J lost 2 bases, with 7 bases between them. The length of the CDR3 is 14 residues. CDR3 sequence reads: CASSVRRAGNTIYF. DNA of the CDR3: TGTGCCAGCAGCGTACGGAGGGCTGGAAACACCATATATTTT.

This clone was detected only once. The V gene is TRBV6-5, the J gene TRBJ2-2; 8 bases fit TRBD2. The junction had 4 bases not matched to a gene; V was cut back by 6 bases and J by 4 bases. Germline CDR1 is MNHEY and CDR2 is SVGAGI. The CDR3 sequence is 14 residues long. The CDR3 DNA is TGTGCCAGCAGCGAGCGGGAGAGCACCGGGGAGCTGTTTTTT. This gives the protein CASSERESTGELFF.

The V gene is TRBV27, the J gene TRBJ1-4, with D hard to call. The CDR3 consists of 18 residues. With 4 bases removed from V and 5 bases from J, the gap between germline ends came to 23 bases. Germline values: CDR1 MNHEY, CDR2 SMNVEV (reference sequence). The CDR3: CASSSKSVLPGLNEKLFF. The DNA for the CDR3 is TGTGCCAGCAGTTCTAAGAGCGTGTTGCCGGGATTGAATGAAAAACTGTTTTTT. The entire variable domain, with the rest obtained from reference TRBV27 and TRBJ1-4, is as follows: EAQVTQNPRYLITVTGKKLTVTCSQNMNHEYMSWYRQDPGLGLRQIYYSMNVEVTDKGDVPEGYKVSRKEKRNFPLILESPSPNQTSLYFCASSSKSVLPGLNEKLFFGSGTQLSVL.

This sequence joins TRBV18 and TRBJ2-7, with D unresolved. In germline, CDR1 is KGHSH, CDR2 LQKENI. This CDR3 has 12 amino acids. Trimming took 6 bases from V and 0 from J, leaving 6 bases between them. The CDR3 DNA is TGTGCCAGCTCCGTTTACTCCTACGAGCAGTACTTC. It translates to CASSVYSYEQYF.

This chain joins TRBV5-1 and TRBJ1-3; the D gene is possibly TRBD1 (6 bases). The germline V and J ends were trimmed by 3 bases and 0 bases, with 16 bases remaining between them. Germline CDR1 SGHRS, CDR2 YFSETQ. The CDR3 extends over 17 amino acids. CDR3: CASSSALGASSGNTIYF. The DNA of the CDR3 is TGCGCCAGCAGCTCTGCTCTGGGGGCGAGCTCTGGAAACACCATATATTTT. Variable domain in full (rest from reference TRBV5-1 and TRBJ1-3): KAGVTQTPRYLIKTRGQQVTLSCSPISGHRSVSWYQQTPGQGLQFLFEYFSETQRNKGNFPGRFSGRQFSNSRSEMNVSTLELGDSALYLCASSSALGASSGNTIYFGEGSWLTVV.

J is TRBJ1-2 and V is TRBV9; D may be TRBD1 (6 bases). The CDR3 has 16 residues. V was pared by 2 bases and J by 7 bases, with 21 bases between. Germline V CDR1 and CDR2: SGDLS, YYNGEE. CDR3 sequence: CASSVREGHTDRGYTF. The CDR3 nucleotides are TGTGCCAGCAGCGTGCGAGAGGGACACACCGACCGTGGCTACACCTTC.